This T cell receptor (beta chain) was profiled in a study of blood T cell repertoires in COVID-19. Study in general: The United States, Italy and Spain supplied acute and convalescent COVID-19 samples.

Authors' analysis steps: Estimation of nucleated cell counts was performed using reference gene primer amplification. Method: immunoSEQ multiplex PCR; TCRdb's copy keeps in-frame clones and lacks some. That table is the source of V, J and clone size, and D and trimming were worked out from the DNA. The repertoire holds 45,000 to 65,000 clones, with around four fifths as singletons. Per the germline V gene, CDR1 is KGHSH and CDR2 is LQKENI. Trimming shortened V by 3 bases and J by 0 bases, and 12 bases separated the two germline ends. The CDR3 consists of 16 residues. The sample taken for sequencing was peripheral blood. The chain couples TRBV18 to TRBJ1-3; no clear D. The origin of this receptor is a woman older than 75 with acute or convalescent COVID-19. CDR3 coding DNA: TGTGCCAGCTCACCTCAAAACACCTTCTCTGGAAACACCATATATTTT. It encodes CASSPQNTFSGNTIYF. Filled out from reference TRBV18 and TRBJ1-3, the complete variable domain reads NAGVMQNPRHLVRRRGQEARLRCSPMKGHSHVYWYRQLPEEGLKFMVYLQKENIIDESGMPKERFSAEFPKEGPSILRIQQVVRGDSAAYFCASSPQNTFSGNTIYFGEGSWLTVV.